The 30 T cell receptor beta chains reported below all come from one sample, sequenced in a study of human T cells and chemical hapten exposure (dated by TCRdb to about 2021). Library preparation employed RACE. Data came from a NextSeq 500. TCRdb applied fastp at Q25 and MiXCR to the public reads, then kept only in-frame beta chains. Here each entry gathers all rows of one CDR3 protein and keeps the most common genes and DNA. A total of 200,000 to 300,000 distinct CDR3 sequences appear in this sample, approximately 8.4% of them only once. Approximately 2.2% of the sample comes from the top ten. This sample's time point label indicates: pre-sensitization, week 0. The sample's treatment or condition label is to be understood as: therapeutic diphenylcyclopropenone sensitization with weekly scalp DPC. The starting material was whole blood, obtained in connection with sensitization to the hapten diphenylcyclopropenone (DPC). The receptors come from a woman in her thirties or forties with alopecia areata. Some clones in this sample may be carry-over from other donors' samples.

The V call is TRBV20-1, the J call TRBJ2-7; D perhaps matches TRBD2 (6 bases). The CDR3 sequence is 13 residues long. V lost 2 bases to trimming and J lost 0 bases, with 8 bases between them. Germline V gene lookup returns CDR1 DFQATT and CDR2 SNEGSKA (reference sequence). The CDR3 sequence: CSARYGSSYEQYF. CDR3 coding DNA: TGCAGTGCTAGATACGGGAGCTCCTACGAGCAGTACTTC.

V is TRBV11-2 and J is TRBJ1-6; no clear D gene. The CDR3 covers 17 residues. V shed 5 bases and J shed 5 bases, with 19 bases lying between them. Germline V gene data show CDR1 as SGHAT and CDR2 as FQNNGV. The CDR3 here is CASSPVTGRLNNSPLHF. Written as DNA, the CDR3 is TGTGCCAGCAGCCCCGTGACTGGGCGCCTGAATAATTCACCCCTCCACTTT.

The V gene is TRBV20-1, the J gene TRBJ2-5; D ambiguous. Looked up from germline, CDR1 is DFQATT and CDR2 is SNEGSKA (reference sequence). Trimming removed 4 bases from V and 5 bases from J, with 11 bases in between. CDR3 length: 12 residues. The CDR3 loop reads CSATPTEETQYF. CDR3 DNA: TGCAGTGCTACCCCCACCGAGGAGACCCAGTACTTC.

This clonotype has more than one count but fewer than ten. V usage is TRBV11-3 and J usage is TRBJ2-1; 8 bases are a match to TRBD1. Germline loops: CDR1 SGHNT, CDR2 YENEEA. The CDR3 has 15 amino acids. V lost 6 bases and J lost 9; bases outside the gene matches: 13. CDR3 amino acids: CASRPDREGGGEQFF. In nucleotides, the CDR3 is TGTGCCAGCAGACCGGACAGGGAAGGTGGTGGTGAGCAGTTCTTC.

This clonotype was detected a few times. This sequence joins TRBV27 and TRBJ2-7; unclear D gene. This CDR3 is built from 14 residues. Deletions cut 6 bases from V and 2 bases from J, with 14 bases between. CDR1 and CDR2 (germline): MNHEY, SMNVEV (reference sequence). CDR3 region: CASRTQRNTYEQYF. In nucleotides, the CDR3 is TGTGCCAGCAGAACTCAGAGGAATACCTACGAGCAGTACTTC.

This clonotype has ten or more counts. The junction differs from germline at one of its ends, possibly a read error. The chain couples TRBV12-3 or TRBV12-4 to TRBJ1-1, with D hard to call. CDR3 length: 11 residues. CDR3 protein: CASSLGGEAFF. The DNA of the CDR3 is TGTGCCAGCAGCTTAGGTGGGGAAGCTTTCTTT.

The chain has TRBV28 and TRBJ2-1, with D uncertain. This CDR3 is 14 amino acids long. The germline V and J ends were trimmed by 8 bases and 1 base, with 12 bases remaining between them. Germline-derived CDR1 and CDR2 are MDHEN and SYDVKM. CDR3 residues: CASQNQLSYNEQFF. In DNA form, the CDR3 reads TGTGCCAGCCAAAATCAGCTTTCCTACAATGAGCAGTTCTTC.

This clonotype came up many times. V is TRBV6-2 or TRBV6-3 and J is TRBJ2-1; D unresolved. Germline V gives CDR1 MNHEY, CDR2 SVGEGT. The CDR3 has 12 residues. The CDR3 sequence: CAVTSAYNEQFF. CDR3 bases: TGTGCGGTGACCTCTGCCTACAATGAGCAGTTCTTC.

The chain couples TRBV4-1 to TRBJ1-2; the D is unclear. V gave up 2 bases and J gave up 0 bases, with 13 bases separating them. Germline V gene sequence: CDR1 MGHRA, CDR2 YSYEKL. This CDR3 comprises 16 residues. The CDR3 loop reads CASSQSTAGANYGYTF. CDR3 bases: TGCGCCAGCAGCCAATCAACGGCCGGTGCTAACTATGGCTACACCTTC.

The rearrangement joins TRBV7-9 to TRBJ2-7; 8 positions agree with TRBD2. Germline CDR1 SEHNR, CDR2 FQNEAQ (reference sequence). J was trimmed by 6 bases and V by 6 bases; bases with no gene match: 13. This CDR3 region has 15 residues. In DNA form, the CDR3 reads TGTGCCAGCAGTCCAGGGACTAGTACGATTGTCGAGCAGTACTTC. Translation: CASSPGTSTIVEQYF. Complete variable domain (other parts from reference TRBV7-9 and TRBJ2-7): DTGVSQNPRHKITKRGQNVTFRCDPISEHNRLYWYRQTLGQGPEFLTYFQNEAQLEKSRLLSDRFSAERPKGSFSTLEIQRTEQGDSAMYLCASSPGTSTIVEQYFGPGTRLTVT.

Only a few counts were recorded for this clonotype. The chain employs TRBV24-1 and TRBJ2-3; no definite D call. The CDR3 is 13 amino acids. Trimming left V 5 bases short and J 2 bases short, with 7 bases between. Germline values: CDR1 KGHDR, CDR2 SFDVKD. The CDR3: CATSGLDTDTQYF. CDR3 coding DNA: TGTGCCACCAGTGGTCTGGACACAGATACGCAGTATTTT.

This clonotype has only a few counts. The rearrangement links TRBV4-2 to TRBJ2-7, with TRBD2 matching over 8 bases. V gave up 4 bases and J gave up 3 bases; unmatched junction bases: 8. CDR3 length equals 15 residues. From germline, CDR1 is LGHNA and CDR2 YNFKEQ. DNA for the CDR3: TGTGCCAGCAGCCCCTATAGCGGGACTAGCTACGAGCAGTACTTC. Translation: CASSPYSGTSYEQYF.

This clonotype was recorded a few times. The J gene is TRBJ1-1, the V gene TRBV25-1, with D possibly TRBD1 on 6 matching bases. There are 14 residues in the CDR3. V was clipped by 3 bases and J by 3 bases, with 11 bases between them. Per germline, CDR1 MGHDK and CDR2 SYGVNS. In nucleotides, the CDR3 is TGTGCCAGCAGTGAGTTAAACAGGGACACTGAAGCTTTCTTT. Translation: CASSELNRDTEAFF.

In this sample, this clonotype turned up a few times. The chain is built from TRBV20-1 and TRBJ2-3, with D possibly TRBD1 on 6 matching bases. The CDR3 totals 13 residues. The V gene lost 6 bases and the J gene lost 2 bases, with 12 bases spanning the gap. Germline CDR1 and CDR2: DFQATT and SNEGSKA (reference sequence). The CDR3: CSAQDSSTDTQYF. The CDR3 DNA reads as TGCAGTGCCCAGGACAGCTCCACAGATACGCAGTATTTT.

The chain carries TRBV7-9 and TRBJ2-1; either TRBD1 or TRBD2 may fit D (5 bases each). The CDR3 runs to 17 residues. CDR1 is SEHNR, CDR2 FQNEAQ, per germline (reference sequence). V was cut by 4 bases and J by 6 bases, with 22 bases left in between. DNA of the CDR3: TGTGCCAGCAGCTCCCCCCCGAGGGGATTTGGTTTCAATGAGCAGTTCTTC. Translation: CASSSPPRGFGFNEQFF.

This clonotype was picked up many times. The chain carries TRBV6-6 and TRBJ2-7; weak D call: TRBD1 (5 bases). The CDR3 sequence is 12 residues long. Germline V gene data show CDR1 as MNHNY and CDR2 as SVGAGI (reference sequence). V was shortened by 5 bases and J by 3 bases, with 8 bases between the two germline ends. The CDR3 is CASSPQDYEQYF. CDR3 in DNA: TGTGCCAGCAGTCCACAGGACTACGAGCAGTACTTC.

This clonotype was found many times. V gene TRBV7-9 combines with J gene TRBJ1-4; the D gene is possibly TRBD1 (5 bases). The CDR3 extends over 16 amino acids. The V gene lost 6 bases and the J gene lost 3 bases, with 17 bases spanning the gap. In germline, CDR1 is SEHNR, CDR2 FQNEAQ (reference sequence). This CDR3 is CASRKGSGTANEKLFF. Written as DNA, the CDR3 is TGTGCCAGCAGGAAGGGCTCGGGGACGGCTAATGAAAAACTGTTTTTT. Filled out from reference TRBV7-9 and TRBJ1-4, the complete variable domain reads DTGVSQNPRHKITKRGQNVTFRCDPISEHNRLYWYRQTLGQGPEFLTYFQNEAQLEKSRLLSDRFSAERPKGSFSTLEIQRTEQGDSAMYLCASRKGSGTANEKLFFGSGTQLSVL.

This clonotype was recorded a few times. The chain combines TRBV28 with TRBJ2-7, with 7 bases lining up with TRBD2. The germline CDR1 and CDR2 sequences are MDHEN and SYDVKM. The CDR3 is made up of 11 amino acids. Trimming cost V 8 bases and J 3 bases; bases outside gene matches: 1. The DNA for the CDR3 is TGTGCCAGCGGGAGGGGCTACGAGCAGTACTTC. This codes for CASGRGYEQYF. The variable domain in full, with the rest retrieved from reference TRBV28 and TRBJ2-7, is DVKVTQSSRYLVKRTGEKVFLECVQDMDHENMFWYRQDPGLGLRLIYFSYDVKMKEKGDIPEGYSVSREKKERFSLILESASTNQTSMYLCASGRGYEQYFGPGTRLTVT.

CDR3 amino acids: CASQGIGEQYF. In DNA, the CDR3 is TGTGCCAGCCAGGGGATCGGCGAGCAGTACTTC. The chain has TRBV27 and TRBJ2-7; D may be TRBD1 (6 bases). Germline CDR1 MNHEY, CDR2 SMNVEV (reference sequence). V was cut by 8 bases and J by 6 bases, with 11 bases left in between. The CDR3 extends over 11 amino acids.

The chain has TRBV20-1 and TRBJ2-3; D is uncertain. The V end was cut by 6 bases, the J end by 0 bases, with 13 bases between. CDR1 and CDR2 (germline): DFQATT, SNEGSKA (reference sequence). The CDR3 sequence is 14 residues long. CDR3 coding DNA: TGCAGTGCCCGCCCGGGCCCGAGCACAGATACGCAGTATTTT. It encodes CSARPGPSTDTQYF.

This clonotype was picked up a small number of times. This chain links TRBV6-1 with TRBJ1-5, with a possible D match to TRBD1 (5 bases). This CDR3 spans 16 amino acids. Trimming cost V 7 bases and J 2 bases, with 18 bases left between them. Germline-derived CDR1 and CDR2 are MNHNS and SASEGT. CDR3 sequence reads: CASTIMGGGGNQPQHF. The CDR3 DNA reads as TGTGCCAGCACCATAATGGGGGGAGGCGGCAATCAGCCCCAGCATTTT.

This clonotype was seen a few times. The chain joins TRBV7-2 to TRBJ1-1; 7 nucleotides align to TRBD1. This CDR3 region has 14 residues. CDR1 is SGHTA and CDR2 is FQGNSA in the germline V gene. Trimming took 8 bases from V and 2 from J; bases not matched to a gene: 8. CDR3 nucleotides: TGTGCCAGCGTCAAGGGGGCAAGTAACACTGAAGCTTTCTTT. It encodes CASVKGASNTEAFF.

This clonotype came up once. The V gene is TRBV27, the J gene TRBJ2-4; perhaps D is TRBD1 or TRBD2 (5 bases each). The V gene's germline CDR1 is MNHEY and CDR2 SMNVEV (reference sequence). The CDR3 runs to 15 residues. The V gene lost 4 bases and the J gene lost 1 base, with 11 bases spanning the gap. The CDR3 loop is CASSSRGAAKNIQYF. The CDR3 DNA is TGTGCCAGCAGTTCCCGAGGGGCGGCCAAAAACATTCAGTACTTC.

The DNA of the CDR3 is TGTGCCAGCAGTCAGGACACCCTATACGAGCAGTACTTC. Protein sequence: CASSQDTLYEQYF. The chain carries TRBV6-2 or TRBV6-3 and TRBJ2-7; tentative D call: TRBD1 (5 bases). Trimming left V 5 bases short and J 4 bases short, with 12 bases between. The CDR3 runs to 13 residues. Per the germline V gene, CDR1 is MNHEY and CDR2 is SVGEGT.

In its sample, this clonotype was seen many times. This sequence joins TRBV6-5 and TRBJ1-5; TRBD1 is a possible D gene (5 bases). Deletions cut 5 bases from V and 4 bases from J, with 9 bases between. The CDR3 runs to 13 residues. Per the germline V gene, CDR1 is MNHEY and CDR2 is SVGAGI. The CDR3: CASSHRQNQPQHF. Here the CDR3 DNA reads TGTGCCAGCAGTCACCGACAGAATCAGCCCCAGCATTTT.

This clonotype has a handful of counts. The CDR3, as DNA: TGCGCCAGCAGCCAAGGGCCTCGTGGTGAGCAGTTCTTC. Translated, it gives CASSQGPRGEQFF. The chain links TRBV4-3 to TRBJ2-1, with D uncertain. The CDR3 extends over 13 amino acids. Between the trimmed V and J ends, which lost 1 base and 9 bases, there was a span of 10 bases. Germline lookup yields CDR1 LGHNA and CDR2 YSLEER.

The J gene is TRBJ2-4, the V gene TRBV12-3 or TRBV12-4; D is possibly TRBD2 (7 bases). This CDR3 spans 16 amino acids. Trimming left V 6 bases short and J 1 base short, with 16 bases between. CDR3: CASSPLGGPAKNIQYF. The CDR3 nucleotides read TGTGCCAGCAGCCCGTTGGGGGGGCCCGCCAAAAACATTCAGTACTTC.

The chain employs TRBV28 and TRBJ1-2; 9 bases match TRBD1. Germline values: CDR1 MDHEN, CDR2 SYDVKM. CDR3 length: 14 residues. With 10 bases clipped from V and 0 bases from J, the junction kept 6 bases outside the gene matches. This chain's CDR3 is CAIGTGSANYGYTF. CDR3 bases: TGTGCCATCGGGACAGGGTCAGCTAACTATGGCTACACCTTC.

This clonotype has ten or more counts. The J gene is TRBJ2-4, the V gene TRBV28, with 7 bases that match TRBD1. The ends lost 2 bases at V and 6 bases at J; junction bases unmatched: 1. The germline gives CDR1 MDHEN, CDR2 SYDVKM. The CDR3 consists of 13 residues. CDR3 region: CASSLTGANIQYF. The CDR3 DNA sequence: TGTGCCAGCAGTTTAACAGGGGCAAACATTCAGTACTTC.

This chain connects TRBV21-1 to TRBJ1-2; the D call of TRBD1 is as the table states it, not checked on the DNA. TRBV21-1 is a pseudogene. This CDR3 contains 17 residues. In DNA form, the CDR3 reads TGTGCCAGCAGCCTCCCCCACAGAAAAACTTTAAACTATGGCTACACCTTC. As protein: CASSLPHRKTLNYGYTF.